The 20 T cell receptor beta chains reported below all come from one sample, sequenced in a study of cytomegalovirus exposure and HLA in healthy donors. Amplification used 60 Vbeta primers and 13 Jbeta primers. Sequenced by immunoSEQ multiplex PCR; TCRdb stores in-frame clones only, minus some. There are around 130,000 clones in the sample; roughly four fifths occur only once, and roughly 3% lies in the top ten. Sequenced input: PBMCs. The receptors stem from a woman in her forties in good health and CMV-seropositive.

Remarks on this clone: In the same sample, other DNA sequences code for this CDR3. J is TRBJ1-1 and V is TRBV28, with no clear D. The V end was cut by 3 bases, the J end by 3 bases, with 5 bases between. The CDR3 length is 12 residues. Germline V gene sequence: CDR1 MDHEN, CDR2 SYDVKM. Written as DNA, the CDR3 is TGTGCCAGCAGTTTGGAGGACACTGAAGCTTTCTTT. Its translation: CASSLEDTEAFF.

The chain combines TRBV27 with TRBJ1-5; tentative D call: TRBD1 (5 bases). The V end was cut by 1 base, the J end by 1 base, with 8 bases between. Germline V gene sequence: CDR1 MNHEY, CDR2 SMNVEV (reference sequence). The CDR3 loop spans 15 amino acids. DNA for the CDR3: TGTGCCAGCAGTTTATGGGGGGGAAGCAATCAGCCCCAGCATTTT. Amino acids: CASSLWGGSNQPQHF.

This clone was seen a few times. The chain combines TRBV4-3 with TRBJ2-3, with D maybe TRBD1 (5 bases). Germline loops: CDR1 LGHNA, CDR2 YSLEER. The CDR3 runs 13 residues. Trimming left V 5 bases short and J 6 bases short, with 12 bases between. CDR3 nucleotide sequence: TGCGCCAGCAGCTCCCACAGGTCGGATACGCAGTATTTT. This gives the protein CASSSHRSDTQYF.

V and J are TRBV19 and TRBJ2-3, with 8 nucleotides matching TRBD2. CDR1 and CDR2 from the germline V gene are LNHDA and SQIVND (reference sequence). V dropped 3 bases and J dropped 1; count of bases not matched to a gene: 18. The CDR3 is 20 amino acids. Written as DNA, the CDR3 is TGTGCCAGTAGTATGCGGGTGGACGGGGGGGGAGATGAAGGCACAGATACGCAGTATTTT. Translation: CASSMRVDGGGDEGTDTQYF.

This CDR3 reads CASSLAPDLGNEQFF. For the CDR3, the DNA is TGCGCCAGCAGCTTGGCCCCCGACTTAGGCAATGAGCAGTTCTTC. V usage is TRBV5-1 and J usage is TRBJ2-1; D remains ambiguous. The CDR3 is made up of 15 amino acids. With 0 bases removed from V and 6 bases from J, the gap between germline ends came to 13 bases. Germline assignment: CDR1 SGHRS and CDR2 YFSETQ.

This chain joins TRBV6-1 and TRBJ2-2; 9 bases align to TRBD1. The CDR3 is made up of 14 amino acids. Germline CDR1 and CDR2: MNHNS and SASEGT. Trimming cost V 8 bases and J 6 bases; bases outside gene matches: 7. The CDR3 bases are TGTGCCAGCCAAGGGACAGGGAGGGCCGGGGAGCTGTTTTTT. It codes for CASQGTGRAGELFF.

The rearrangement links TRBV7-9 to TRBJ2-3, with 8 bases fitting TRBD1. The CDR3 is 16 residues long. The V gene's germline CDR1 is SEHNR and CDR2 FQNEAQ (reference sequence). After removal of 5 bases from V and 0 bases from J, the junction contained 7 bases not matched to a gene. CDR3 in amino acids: CASSRRQGPSTDTQYF. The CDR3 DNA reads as TGTGCCAGCAGCCGCCGACAGGGGCCTAGCACAGATACGCAGTATTTT. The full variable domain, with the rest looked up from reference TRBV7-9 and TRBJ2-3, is DTGVSQNPRHKITKRGQNVTFRCDPISEHNRLYWYRQTLGQGPEFLTYFQNEAQLEKSRLLSDRFSAERPKGSFSTLEIQRTEQGDSAMYLCASSRRQGPSTDTQYFGPGTRLTVL.

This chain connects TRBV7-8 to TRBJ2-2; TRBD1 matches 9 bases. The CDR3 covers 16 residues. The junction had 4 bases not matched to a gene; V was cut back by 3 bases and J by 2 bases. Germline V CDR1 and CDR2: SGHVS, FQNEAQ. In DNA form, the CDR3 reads TGTGCCAGCAGCTTCCGGGACAGGGAAAACACCGGGGAGCTGTTTTTT. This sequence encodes CASSFRDRENTGELFF.

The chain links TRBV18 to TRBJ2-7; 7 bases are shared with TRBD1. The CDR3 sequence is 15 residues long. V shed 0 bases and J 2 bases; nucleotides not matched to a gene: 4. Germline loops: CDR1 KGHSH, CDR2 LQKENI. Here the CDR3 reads CASSPPAGQAYEQYF. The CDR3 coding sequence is TGTGCCAGCTCACCACCCGCCGGACAGGCCTACGAGCAGTACTTC.

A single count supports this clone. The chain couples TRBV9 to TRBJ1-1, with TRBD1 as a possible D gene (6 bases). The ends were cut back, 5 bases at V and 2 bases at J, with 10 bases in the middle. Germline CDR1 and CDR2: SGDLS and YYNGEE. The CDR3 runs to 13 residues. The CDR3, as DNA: TGTGCCAGCAGTGGGACACCTAACACTGAAGCTTTCTTT. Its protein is CASSGTPNTEAFF.

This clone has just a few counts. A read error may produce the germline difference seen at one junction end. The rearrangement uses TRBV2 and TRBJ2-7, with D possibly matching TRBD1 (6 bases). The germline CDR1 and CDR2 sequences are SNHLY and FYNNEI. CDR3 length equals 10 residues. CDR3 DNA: TGTGCCAGCAGGGGGGCAGGAGCTGACTTC. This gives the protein CASRGAGADF.

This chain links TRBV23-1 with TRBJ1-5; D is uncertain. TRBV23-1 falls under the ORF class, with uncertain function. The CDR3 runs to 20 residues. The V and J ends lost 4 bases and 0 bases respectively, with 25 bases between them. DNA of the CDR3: TGCGCCAGCAGTCCCGAGGACGGGAGCGGAAAAATATTTAGCAATCAGCCCCAGCATTTT. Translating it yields CASSPEDGSGKIFSNQPQHF.

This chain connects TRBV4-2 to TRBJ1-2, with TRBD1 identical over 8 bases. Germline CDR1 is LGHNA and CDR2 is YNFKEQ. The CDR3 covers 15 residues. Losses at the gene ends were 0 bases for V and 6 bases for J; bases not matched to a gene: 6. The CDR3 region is CASSQDPRQGNGYTF. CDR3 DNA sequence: TGTGCCAGCAGCCAAGATCCCCGACAGGGGAATGGCTACACCTTC.

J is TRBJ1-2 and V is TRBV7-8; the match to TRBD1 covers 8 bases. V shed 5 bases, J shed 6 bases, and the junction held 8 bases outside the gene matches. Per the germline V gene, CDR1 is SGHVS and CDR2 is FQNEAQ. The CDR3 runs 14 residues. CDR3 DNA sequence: TGTGCCAGCAGCCTGACCCAGGGGGCGGATGGCTACACCTTC. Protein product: CASSLTQGADGYTF.

CDR3 nucleotides: TGTGCCAGCATCGGGGGAGCGGGAAACACCATATATTTT. Translated: CASIGGAGNTIYF. The V gene is TRBV21-1, the J gene TRBJ1-3. TRBV21-1 is annotated as a pseudogene. CDR3 length equals 13 residues.

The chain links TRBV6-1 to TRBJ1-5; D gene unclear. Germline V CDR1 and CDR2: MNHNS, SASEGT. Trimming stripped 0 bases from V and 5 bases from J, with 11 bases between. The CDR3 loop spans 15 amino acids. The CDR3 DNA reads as TGTGCCAGCAGTGAAGCTCGGGTATGGGATCAGCCCCAGCATTTT. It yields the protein CASSEARVWDQPQHF.

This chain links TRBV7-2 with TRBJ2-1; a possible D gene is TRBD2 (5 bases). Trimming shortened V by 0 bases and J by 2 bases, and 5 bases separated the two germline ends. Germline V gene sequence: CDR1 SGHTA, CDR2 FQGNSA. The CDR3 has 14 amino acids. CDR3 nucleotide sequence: TGTGCCAGCAGCTTAGCCGGGACCTACAATGAGCAGTTCTTC. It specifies CASSLAGTYNEQFF.

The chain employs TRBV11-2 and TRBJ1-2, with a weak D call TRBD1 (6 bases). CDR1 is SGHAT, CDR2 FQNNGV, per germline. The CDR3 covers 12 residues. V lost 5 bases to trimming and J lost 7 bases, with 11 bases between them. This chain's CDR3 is CASSPTGAGYTF. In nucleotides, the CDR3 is TGTGCCAGCAGCCCGACAGGAGCTGGCTACACCTTC.

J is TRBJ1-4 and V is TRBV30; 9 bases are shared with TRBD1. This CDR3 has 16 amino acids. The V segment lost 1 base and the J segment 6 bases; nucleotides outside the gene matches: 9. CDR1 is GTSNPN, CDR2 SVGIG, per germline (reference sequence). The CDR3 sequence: CAWSDLGGTGYEKLFF. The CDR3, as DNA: TGTGCCTGGAGTGACCTCGGAGGGACAGGGTATGAAAAACTGTTTTTT.

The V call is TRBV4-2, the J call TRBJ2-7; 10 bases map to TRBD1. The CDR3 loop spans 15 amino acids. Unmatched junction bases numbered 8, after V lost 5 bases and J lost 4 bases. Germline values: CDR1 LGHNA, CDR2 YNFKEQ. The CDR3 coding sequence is TGTGCCAGCAGCGTGGGGACAGGGGCTTCGTACGAGCAGTACTTC. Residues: CASSVGTGASYEQYF.